This TCR beta chain was retrieved from a study of cytomegalovirus exposure and HLA in healthy donors (dated by TCRdb to the late 2010s). Broadly, across the study: In an earlier analysis of 587 of the donors, 276 Gb of sequence data and roughly 100 million unique TCR beta sequences from some 170 million T cells were reported. Every discovery cohort repertoire had been produced on one sequencing platform. In addition to the first cohort of 666 subjects, a separate validation cohort of over 90 different subjects was used. An earlier analysis of approximately 580 of the donors used high-throughput TCR beta sequencing to judge whether each TCR beta V gene segment behaved as functional or pseudogenic. Class I and class II HLA loci were covered by the typing at four-digit resolution. Because of strong linkage in the cohort, roughly 5 DR-DQ haplotypes were treated as single units for association and clustering. A later genetic analysis used genome-wide SNP genotypes for about 55% of the 666 donors, treating that subset as a discovery cohort. Typing coverage varied by locus: roughly 629-640 donors for A, B, C, DRB1 and DQB1; roughly 520 for DQA1; approximately 570 for DPA1; approximately 470 for DPB1. The study combined high-throughput TCR immunosequencing, statistical association of individual TCRs with disease status, and machine learning to predict cytomegalovirus infection status. In a later analysis, previously published TCR beta repertoires from 670 or so donors were re-analyzed and high-resolution HLA genotyping was added so that TCR occurrence patterns could be studied. Among some 400 genotyped donors of the cohort, an average of approximately 240,000 unique TCR beta nucleotide sequences was sequenced per donor, of which about 18% were non-productive. The genetic ancestry cluster associated with self-reported Caucasian donors included about 84% of the roughly 390 genotyped donors. Alongside the repertoire data, information on donor age, sex, ethnicity and CMV serostatus was compiled. Using immunosequencing, the study profiled T cell repertoires from 640 or so subjects and related those repertoires to cytomegalovirus serostatus. Rather than drawing on any new phenotypic data, the later analysis identified candidate immune exposures from TCR beta sequences and the way those sequences occurred across donors. The aim of the study was to test whether cataloging public T cell receptors could identify signatures of past pathogen exposure. Approximately 300 gigabases of sequencing data and 91 million or so unique TCR sequences made up an early release that covered 500 to 700 HLA-typed donors.

The library was built by means of the immunoSEQ multiplex PCR assay. For the multiplex PCR, a mixture combining 60 forward primers for TCR Vbeta segments and 13 reverse primers for TCR Jbeta segments was used. Amplification of the CDR3 region of rearranged TCR beta genes was performed with a multiplex PCR assay on genomic DNA. The Illumina HiSeq System was used to sequence the amplified TCR beta libraries as 87-base-pair reads. The study's own analysis went as follows. Across the 500 to 850 repertoires, a later analysis counted roughly 84 million unique TCR beta chains, around 11 million of which were shared by at least two donors. To remove PCR and sequencing errors, raw reads were error-corrected and collapsed into unique sequences using a nearest-neighbor algorithm that merged closely related sequences. CDR3 sequences were aligned to IMGT reference sequences to assign V, D and J gene segments. For a sequence to be retained, a match of at least six nucleotides to both a V gene segment and a J gene segment was required. Rearrangements were called productive when the CDR3 lacked stop codons and stayed in frame with V and J; all others were non-productive. CDR3 was defined by IMGT convention, running from the second conserved V-encoded cysteine to the conserved J-encoded phenylalanine. The earlier analysis of about 590 of the donors excluded sequences that lacked an unambiguous match to a single V gene segment. In an earlier analysis of a few hundred of the donors, V segments were called functional above 56.7% productive rearrangements and were called segregating when the between-donor standard deviation exceeded 5%. A statistical classification framework was built for diagnosing cytomegalovirus status from the catalog of TCR beta chain sequences. In a later analysis, TCR nucleotide sequences were compared against IMGT/GENE-DB human TR gene sequences so that V and J genes could be assigned. In a later analysis, CDR3 sequences and most-parsimonious VDJ recombination scenarios were assigned using the TCRdist pipeline. A later analysis defined each TCR beta chain by its CDR3 amino acid sequence plus V-gene family, and excluded reads lacking a unique V-gene family. In a later analysis, approximately 640 highly shared, low-generation-probability nucleotide sequences were removed to address suspected cross-contamination and a sequencing artifact. In a later analysis, a clonal expansion index for each public chain was calculated from normalized within-repertoire ranks of inferred template counts. Generation probabilities in a later analysis came from a VDJ recombination model fitted to out-of-frame rearrangements, and those results were checked against IGoR. In a later analysis, TCR-TCR, TCR-HLA and TCR-CMV co-occurrence was scored with hypergeometric tests, and a repertoire-size bias correction was applied to TCR pairs. In a later analysis, false discovery rates were estimated by permuting HLA or CMV assignments 20 times. A later analysis grouped co-occurring TCRs with DBSCAN, adding TCRdist sequence similarity when clustering within HLA-allele-positive subsets. Repertoires with fewer than 30,000 or more than 120,000 public chains were left out of co-occurrence clustering, as were four to six repertoires with anomalous nucleotide sharing. The source is immuneACCESS, and TCRdb retained only in-frame sequences with V and J called. Part of the clones is not carried over; for the studies checked, unresolved V genes explain less than half of this, and the remainder is unexplained. For V, J and clone size, that table is used; D and trimming come from the DNA. The sample records tens of thousands of clones, approximately 80% of which are singletons. About 8.2% of the sample is in the top ten clones.

The cohort comprised 666 healthy bone marrow donors. Cohort members were all nominally healthy when sampled, although unrecorded immune exposures were likely present. The donor tested CMV seropositive and was one of the 289 seropositive cohort members. Each donor provided a peripheral blood sample, and peripheral blood mononuclear cells were used for TCR beta sequencing. The Qiagen DNeasy Blood Extraction Kit was used to extract genomic DNA from the blood cell samples. V is reduced by 6 bases and J by 0 bases, leaving a spacing of 15 bases between them. Sequences KGHSH (CDR1) and LQKENI (CDR2) are obtained from the germline V gene. From its cysteine to its phenylalanine, the CDR3 spans 16 amino acids. Only the CDR3 region is kept as DNA, spanning 48 bases read in frame from base 1. Concerning this clone: The antigen this receptor binds is unknown. One base away there is no much larger clone; base qualities are not given.

Findings and caveats that apply to the study as a whole: According to a later analysis, TCR association rates differed among HLA loci, with DRB1 alleles showing the most associated TCRs and HLA-C alleles showing the fewest. A later analysis reported that several top co-occurrence clusters appeared linked to parvovirus B19, influenza, CMV and Epstein-Barr virus. In vitro tests confirmed that three of the cytomegalovirus-associated TCR beta chains recognize cytomegalovirus antigens. V-gene and J-gene trimming of TCR beta chains was associated with a missense DCLRE1C variant in a later genetic analysis, and the association was replicated in an independent cohort. When HLA alleles, especially DR and DQ, strongly co-occurred, TCR associations were difficult to assign to individual alleles. A later analysis found that most CMV-associated TCR beta chains appeared HLA-restricted, with HLA associations seemingly driven largely by CMV exposure. A further reported finding was that TCR beta sequences accurately predicted the HLA-A and HLA-B alleles for most subjects in the first cohort. CMV serostatus was the only immune exposure information available for the cohort. A later analysis found that HLA-associated TCR beta chains were more clonally expanded and had lower generation probabilities than equally common non-associated chains. Correlated functional status among segregating V segments might reflect linkage disequilibrium, but an unknown experimental factor could not be ruled out. Compared with the roughly 720-donor mean, donors in an Asian-associated ancestry cluster had fewer N-insertions in productive TCRs, according to a later genetic analysis. Because counts were too low, approximately 15 rarely observed V segments, including chromosome 9 orphons, were excluded from the earlier analysis of fewer than 650 of the donors. Sequencing depth was assumed to be roughly uniform across donors in the presence/absence analyses, though that assumption may not hold. In the study, around 150 TCR beta chains were listed as associated with cytomegalovirus. Broadly in line with IMGT annotations, most TCR beta V segments showed up in productive rearrangements about 87% or about 30% of the time in an earlier analysis of some 590 of the donors. A cluster of highly shared sequence variants was judged likely to represent a technical artifact of the sequencing pipeline. Most TCR sequences were seen in very few donors, while some public TCRs were found in many individuals. The 87-base-pair reads could not distinguish some IMGT-functional V segments, including TRBV6-2 and TRBV6-3, so those segments were excluded. The authors suggested that the approach could potentially be generalized to other disease states and immunological phenotypes. Specific HLA alleles were associated with 15,000 to 20,000 TCR beta sequences at a false discovery rate of 0.05 in a later analysis. HLA typing was unavailable for some donors at each locus, so association tests used only the typed subset. The classifier was reported to diagnose cytomegalovirus status with high specificity and sensitivity in both the original cohort and the validation cohort. In this cohort, only TCR beta chains were sequenced, and detectable features were limited by the absence of alpha or paired-chain data.

The sequencing input was PBMCs. The origin of this receptor is a woman between 35 and 50 years old in good health and CMV-seropositive. Here the chain combines TRBV18 and TRBJ1-5, with TRBD1 as a weak D call on 5 bases. The DNA sequence is as follows: TGTGCCAGCTCTACCGCGGGGCCAGCTAGCAATCAGCCCCAGCATTTT. Its amino acids are CASSTAGPASNQPQHF.